This TCR beta chain was obtained from a study of T cells in Graves' hyperthyroidism and ophthalmopathy (dated by TCRdb to about 2019). General notes on the study: Peripheral blood was sampled at the time of initial diagnosis, prior to any treatment. Prospective prediction of ophthalmopathy was tested in an independent validation cohort consisting of some 18 hyperthyroidism patients and around 16 patients who later progressed to ophthalmopathy. In about 6 Graves' hyperthyroidism patients, the study also compared T-cell repertoires from thyroid tissue with T-cell repertoires from blood. To identify TCR V-J signatures that set the groups apart, the researchers used a discovery cohort of 95 to 100 patients, made up of roughly 45 with Graves' ophthalmopathy and some 56 with stable Graves' hyperthyroidism. The paper reports TCR Vbeta CDR3 sequencing of some 140 peripheral blood samples: approximately 41 ophthalmopathy, roughly 74 hyperthyroidism and 17 progressor patients. The roughly 94 discovery patients were randomly divided into training and test sets at a 7:3 ratio. After blood sampling, hyperthyroidism patients were treated with methimazole at a starting dose of 30 mg daily, and ophthalmopathy patients were treated with high-dose intravenous methylprednisolone. What the work shows at the level of the full study, not this receptor alone: Sample size was not statistically predetermined, and investigators were not blinded to group allocation. Most expanded thyroid clonotypes (frequency above 0.001) were also found in blood, which suggests that blood repertoires may mirror thyroid immune responses. In validation, progression to ophthalmopathy was predicted by the model with almost 71% sensitivity and approximately 78% specificity, a median of about 6.4 months before onset. In cross-validation, a model built on a 13 V-J signature told ophthalmopathy apart from stable hyperthyroidism with 85% to 90% sensitivity and 81% to 82% specificity, and in testing the same model reached 80%/75%.

Hyperthyroidism patients were newly diagnosed, had a disease duration of under 2 months, and were aged 18 to 65 years. Any patient with an uncontrolled infection, another autoimmune disease, pregnancy or lactation was excluded. Clinical symptoms, serum thyroxine and TRAb, thyroid ultrasound, and orbital computed tomography formed the basis for the diagnoses. For progressor patients, blood was drawn at the first diagnosis of hyperthyroidism, before any ophthalmopathy symptoms had appeared. Ficoll-Paque density gradient centrifugation was used to isolate PBMCs from around 10 ml of fresh peripheral blood. Progressor patients were initially diagnosed with Graves' hyperthyroidism and developed ophthalmopathy during follow-up. Total RNA was extracted with Trizol reagent, and quality was checked on an Agilent 2100 Bioanalyzer. V loses 6 bases, J loses 2 bases, and the germline ends lie 16 bases apart. Inclusive of the bounding cysteine and phenylalanine, the CDR3 is 15 residues long. CDR3 DNA is the only sequence kept; it has 45 bases, read in frame from the first base. CDR1 is given as KGHSH and CDR2 as LQKENI, both from the germline V gene.

Amplification of TCR beta CDR3 regions was carried out from RNA transcripts. The TCR CDR3 was subjected to a first round of RT-PCR using the HTBI primer set and the Qiagen OneStep RT-PCR kit. Libraries were constructed in a second round of multiplex PCR, after which size selection and purification were performed. Paired-end sequencing of the libraries was performed with 100 bp reads on an Illumina HiSeq2000. Per the original workflow: SOAPnuke was used to process the raw data, throwing out any read that contained adapters or uncalled bases, had a mean Phred below 15, or lacked an exact constant-primer or identifier match. COPE v1.2.5 was used to merge the high-quality paired reads, and each unique nucleotide sequence was defined as a clonotype. Clonotypes were aligned to IMGT TRBV, TRBD and TRBJ reference segments using MiTCR v1.1. Only V-J combinations with frequency above 0.0001, covering roughly 99% of repertoires, were analysed. The TCS score was defined as F50 (clonal expansion) divided by E x V (chaos), with BLOSUM62-based TCRdist calculated between CDR3 peptides within each V-J. Welch's t-statistics and random forest reduced around 510 V-J features to roughly 13, which were used in a naive Bayes classifier (R e1071). Through fastp at Q25 and MiXCR, TCRdb rebuilt clones from the public reads, retaining in-frame beta chains. Each record represents a unique CDR3 protein, reported with the most common genes and DNA among its rows. The authors' filters were not applied to this entry. The sample includes around 300,000 distinct CDR3 sequences, with about an eighth observed a single time. The ten biggest clones cover almost 8% of the sample.

In its sample, this clonotype was seen once. What this receptor recognizes is not known. Just one base apart from a much larger clone, this may be a read error. This sequence was found in a woman younger than 45 with Graves' hyperthyroidism that later progressed to Graves' ophthalmopathy. The sequenced sample consisted of blood. The rearrangement combines TRBV18 with TRBJ2-5; the D gene is perhaps TRBD1 or TRBD2, each of them matching over 6 bases. The CDR3 region has the sequence CASSPQRGTQETQYF. The DNA reads as follows: TGTGCCAGCTCCCCCCAGAGGGGGACTCAAGAGACCCAGTACTTC. Beyond the CDR3, the reference TRBV18 and TRBJ2-5 genes provide the residues; the full variable domain reads: NAGVMQNPRHLVRRRGQEARLRCSPMKGHSHVYWYRQLPEEGLKFMVYLQKENIIDESGMPKERFSAEFPKEGPSILRIQQVVRGDSAAYFCASSPQRGTQETQYFGPGTRLLVL.